This T cell receptor (beta chain) was sequenced during a study of PD-1 blockade in classical Hodgkin lymphoma. Looking at the study overall: The study gave patients nivolumab 3 mg/kg intravenously every 2 weeks. Study-wide points: Those patients who began receiving nivolumab less than 1 year after ASCT had lower diversity, and they were excluded. Newly diagnosed and completely responding patients shared comparable baseline diversity.

Each patient's relapse followed autologous stem cell transplantation, and brentuximab vedotin exposure varied. To note about this clone: Its matching antigen is unknown.

Germline assignment: CDR1 MRHNA and CDR2 SNTAGT. The CDR3 loop spans 14 amino acids. V gave up 4 bases and J gave up 2 bases, with 8 bases separating them. Measured with immunoSEQ multiplex PCR; TCRdb has only the in-frame clones, and not every one. The table records more than 20,000 clones, 67% of them present only once. The TCR sequence derives from a human donor with classical Hodgkin lymphoma. This specimen consisted of peripheral blood mononuclear cells (PBMCs), obtained before the second cycle of nivolumab. The rearrangement joins TRBV6-4 to TRBJ2-2; D not resolved. The CDR3 here is CASSAGINTGELFF. CDR3 bases: TGTGCCAGCAGTGCTGGGATTAACACCGGGGAGCTGTTTTTT.